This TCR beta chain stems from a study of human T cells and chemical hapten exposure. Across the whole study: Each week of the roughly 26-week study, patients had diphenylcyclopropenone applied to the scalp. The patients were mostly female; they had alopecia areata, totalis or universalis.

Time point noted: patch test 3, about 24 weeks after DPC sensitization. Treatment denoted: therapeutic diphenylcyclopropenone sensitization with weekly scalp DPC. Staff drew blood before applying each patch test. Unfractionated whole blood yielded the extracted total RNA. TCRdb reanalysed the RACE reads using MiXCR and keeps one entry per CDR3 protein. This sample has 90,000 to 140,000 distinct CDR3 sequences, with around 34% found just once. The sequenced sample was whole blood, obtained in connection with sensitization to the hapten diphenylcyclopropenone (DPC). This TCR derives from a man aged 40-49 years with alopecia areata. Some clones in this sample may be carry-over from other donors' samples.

CDR3 DNA sequence: TGCAGTGCTAGAGGACAGTCCTACGAGCAGTACTTC. Amino acids: CSARGQSYEQYF. The chain is built from TRBV20-1 and TRBJ2-7; D is possibly TRBD1 (5 bases). This CDR3 has 12 residues. The germline V gene has CDR1 DFQATT and CDR2 SNEGSKA (reference sequence). Trimming cost V 1 base and J 1 base, with 5 bases left between them.